This T cell receptor beta chain was retrieved from a study of shared T cell receptors in the human thymus. This clone has just a few counts. Measured with immunoSEQ multiplex PCR; TCRdb has only the in-frame clones, and not every one. This sample has about 660,000 clones, with over 75% found just once. The sample was also reused in another study, on human thymus T cells.

The TCR originated in a boy less than two years old with a congenital heart defect. Sequencing input: thymocytes.

CDR3 residues: CASSLEGNTEAFF. The CDR3 DNA reads as TGTGCCAGCAGTTTGGAGGGGAACACTGAAGCTTTCTTT. The genes are TRBV27 and TRBJ1-1; unclear D gene. Germline CDR1 is MNHEY and CDR2 is SMNVEV (reference sequence). The CDR3 has 13 amino acids. V was cut by 3 bases and J by 1 base, with 6 bases left in between.